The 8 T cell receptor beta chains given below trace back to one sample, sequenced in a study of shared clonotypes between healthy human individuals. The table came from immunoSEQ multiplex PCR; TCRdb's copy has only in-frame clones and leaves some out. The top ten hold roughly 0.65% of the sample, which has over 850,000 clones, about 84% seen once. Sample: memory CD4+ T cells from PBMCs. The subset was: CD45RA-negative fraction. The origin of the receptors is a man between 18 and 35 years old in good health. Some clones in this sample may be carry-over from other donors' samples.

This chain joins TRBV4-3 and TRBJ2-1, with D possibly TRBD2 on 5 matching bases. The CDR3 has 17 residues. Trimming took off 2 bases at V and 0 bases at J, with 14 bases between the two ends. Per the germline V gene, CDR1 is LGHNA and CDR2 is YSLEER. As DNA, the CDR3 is TGCGCCAGCAGCCAAACAACTAGGTCGGGCTCCTACAATGAGCAGTTCTTC. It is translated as CASSQTTRSGSYNEQFF.

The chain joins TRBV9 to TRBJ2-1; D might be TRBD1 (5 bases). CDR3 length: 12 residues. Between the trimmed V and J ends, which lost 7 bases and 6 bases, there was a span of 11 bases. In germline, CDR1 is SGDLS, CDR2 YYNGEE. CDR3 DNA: TGTGCCAGCGGTAGCAGGGCCAATGAGCAGTTCTTC. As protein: CASGSRANEQFF. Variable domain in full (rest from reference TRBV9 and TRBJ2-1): DSGVTQTPKHLITATGQRVTLRCSPRSGDLSVYWYQQSLDQGLQFLIQYYNGEERAKGNILERFSAQQFPDLHSELNLSSLELGDSALYFCASGSRANEQFFGPGTRLTVL.

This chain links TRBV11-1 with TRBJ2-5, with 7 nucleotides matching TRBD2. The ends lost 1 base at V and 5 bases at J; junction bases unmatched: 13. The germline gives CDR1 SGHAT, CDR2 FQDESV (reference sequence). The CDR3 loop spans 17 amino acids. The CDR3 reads CASSLVGGGSLHETQYF. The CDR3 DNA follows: TGTGCCAGCAGCTTAGTGGGCGGCGGGAGCCTTCATGAGACCCAGTACTTC.

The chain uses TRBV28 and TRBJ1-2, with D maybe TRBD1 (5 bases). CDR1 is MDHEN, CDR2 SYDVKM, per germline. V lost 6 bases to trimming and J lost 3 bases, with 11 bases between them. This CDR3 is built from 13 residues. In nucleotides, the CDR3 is TGTGCCAGCAGGCCAGGGTCAGACTATGGCTACACCTTC. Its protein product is CASRPGSDYGYTF.

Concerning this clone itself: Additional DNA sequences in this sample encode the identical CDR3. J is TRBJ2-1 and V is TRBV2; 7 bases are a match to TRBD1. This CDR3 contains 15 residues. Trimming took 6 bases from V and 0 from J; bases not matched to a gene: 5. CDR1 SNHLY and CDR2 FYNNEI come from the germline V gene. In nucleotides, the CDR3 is TGTGCCAGCAGCCCCAGGGGGAGCTCCTACAATGAGCAGTTCTTC. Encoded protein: CASSPRGSSYNEQFF.

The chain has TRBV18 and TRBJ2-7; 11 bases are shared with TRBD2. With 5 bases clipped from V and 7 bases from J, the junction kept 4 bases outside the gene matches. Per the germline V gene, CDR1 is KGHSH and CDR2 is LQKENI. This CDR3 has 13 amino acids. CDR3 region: CASSGTSGLEQYF. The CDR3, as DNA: TGTGCCAGCTCAGGGACTAGCGGCTTGGAGCAGTACTTC.

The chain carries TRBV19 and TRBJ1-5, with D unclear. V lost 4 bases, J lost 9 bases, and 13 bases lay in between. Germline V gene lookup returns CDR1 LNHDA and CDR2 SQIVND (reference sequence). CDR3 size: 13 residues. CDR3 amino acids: CASSTSTVTPQHF. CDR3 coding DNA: TGTGCCAGTAGTACTTCGACCGTTACGCCCCAGCATTTT.

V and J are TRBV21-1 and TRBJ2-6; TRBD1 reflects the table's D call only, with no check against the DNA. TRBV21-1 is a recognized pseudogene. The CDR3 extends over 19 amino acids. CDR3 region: CARKSYKDWGQSGANVLTF. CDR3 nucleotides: TGTGCCAGAAAATCCTACAAGGATTGGGGCCAGTCTGGGGCCAACGTCCTGACTTTC.